This passage covers 32 T cell receptor beta chains from one sample sequenced in a study of blood T cell repertoires in COVID-19. Repertoires were generated with immunoSEQ multiplex PCR, while TCRdb's copy carries only in-frame clones and drops some. The table lists fewer than 200,000 clones, 80% to 90% of them singletons. The specimen sequenced was peripheral blood. These receptors came from a man in his fifties with active or convalescent COVID-19.

The CDR3 here is CASSPGTGSRQPQHF. CDR3 nucleotides: TGTGCCAGCAGCCCCGGGACAGGGTCGCGGCAGCCCCAGCATTTT. The V call is TRBV2, the J call TRBJ1-5, with 9 positions matching TRBD1. Losses at the gene ends were 6 bases for V and 7 bases for J; bases not matched to a gene: 10. The germline V gene encodes CDR1 SNHLY and CDR2 FYNNEI. The CDR3 spans 15 residues.

V is TRBV28 and J is TRBJ2-7, with D possibly TRBD1 on 6 matching bases. CDR1 is MDHEN and CDR2 is SYDVKM in the germline V gene. The CDR3 is 14 amino acids. Trimming removed 8 bases at V and 5 bases at J, with 19 bases between. The CDR3 region is CASVPNPGHDEQYF. CDR3 nucleotides: TGTGCCAGCGTTCCCAACCCGGGACACGACGAGCAGTACTTC.

V usage is TRBV3-1 (or the pseudogene TRBV3-2) and J usage is TRBJ2-3; D call uncertain. The CDR3 sequence is 13 residues long. CDR1 is LGHDT, CDR2 YNNKEL, per germline (reference sequence). The ends were cut back, 5 bases at V and 8 bases at J, with 14 bases in the middle. The CDR3 region has the DNA TGTGCCAGCAGCATTCGTGAGAGAGTTACGCAGTATTTT. Translated: CASSIRERVTQYF.

The rearrangement joins TRBV28 to TRBJ2-1, with D hard to call. Deletions cut 3 bases from V and 3 bases from J, with 3 bases between. Germline CDR1 reads MDHEN; CDR2 reads SYDVKM. CDR3 length equals 12 residues. The chain's CDR3 is CASSFGYNEQFF. CDR3 bases: TGTGCCAGCAGTTTCGGCTACAATGAGCAGTTCTTC.

Notes on this clone: Other nucleotide sequences in the sample specify the same CDR3. The rearrangement joins TRBV18 to TRBJ1-2; 7 bases are a match to TRBD1. The length of the CDR3 is 13 residues. Germline values: CDR1 KGHSH, CDR2 LQKENI. V trimming: 6 bases; J trimming: 6 bases; junction bases outside the gene matches: 7. The CDR3 sequence is CASSRPGGDGYTF. In nucleotides, the CDR3 is TGTGCCAGCTCCCGACCAGGGGGAGATGGCTACACCTTC.

The DNA for the CDR3 is TGTGCCAGCTCACCTATAAACCAAGCGGGAGCAGATACGCAGTATTTT. Amino acid sequence: CASSPINQAGADTQYF. The chain links TRBV18 to TRBJ2-3; 8 positions match TRBD2. The CDR3 spans 16 residues. CDR1 KGHSH and CDR2 LQKENI come from the germline V gene. Unmatched junction bases numbered 9, after V lost 3 bases and J lost 4 bases.

The chain has TRBV9 and TRBJ1-2; 7 bases agree with TRBD1. The germline gives CDR1 SGDLS, CDR2 YYNGEE. V lost 4 bases, J lost 4 bases, and 7 bases stayed unmatched. The CDR3 has 14 amino acids. CDR3 DNA sequence: TGTGCCAGCAGCCTAGGCGGGACAGCCTATGGCTACACCTTC. Amino acids: CASSLGGTAYGYTF.

In this sample, this clone turned up once. The CDR3 loop reads CASSLRAGELFF. CDR3 sequence (DNA): TGTGCCAGCAGTTTGCGAGCCGGGGAGCTGTTTTTT. The chain recombines TRBV12-3 or TRBV12-4 with TRBJ2-2; D is uncertain. CDR3 length equals 12 residues. Trimming removed 3 bases from V and 6 bases from J, with 5 bases in between.

The chain combines TRBV2 with TRBJ2-3; the match to TRBD2 covers 7 bases. The J segment lost 11 bases and the V segment lost 8 bases, leaving 16 bases of the junction unmatched. The CDR3 spans 14 residues. Germline V CDR1 and CDR2: SNHLY, FYNNEI. CDR3 nucleotides: TGTGCCAGCCGCCTGGAAGCGGGAAGTGAAATGCAGTATTTT. Translating gives CASRLEAGSEMQYF.

The chain carries TRBV7-9 and TRBJ1-5; D is ambiguous. Trimming cost V 1 base and J 7 bases, with 8 bases left between them. CDR3 length: 13 residues. CDR1 SEHNR and CDR2 FQNEAQ come from the germline V gene (reference sequence). The CDR3 bases are TGTGCCAGCAGCTTAGATCCTTTGCAGCCCCAGCATTTT. It encodes CASSLDPLQPQHF.

The chain combines TRBV24-1 with TRBJ1-1; D is uncertain. CDR3 length equals 14 residues. Trimming pared 7 bases from V and 8 bases from J, leaving 19 bases between. CDR1 is KGHDR and CDR2 is SFDVKD in the germline V gene. CDR3 sequence reads: CATRAVGNIGEAFF. For the CDR3, the DNA is TGTGCCACCAGGGCGGTCGGGAACATTGGGGAAGCTTTCTTT.

The gene calls are TRBV15 and TRBJ2-2, with 7 positions matching TRBD2. Trimming cost V 2 bases and J 5 bases; bases outside gene matches: 17. This CDR3 contains 19 residues. Germline lookup yields CDR1 LNHNV and CDR2 YYDKDF (reference sequence). The CDR3 loop is CATSRPHGLADVKTGELFF. The CDR3 nucleotides are TGTGCCACCAGCAGACCCCATGGGCTAGCGGATGTTAAGACCGGGGAGCTGTTTTTT.

To note about this clone: The same CDR3 arises from other DNA sequences in this sample as well. This chain uses TRBV6-5 with TRBJ1-4, with 9 bases identical to TRBD1. In germline, CDR1 is MNHEY, CDR2 SVGAGI. After removal of 5 bases from V and 5 bases from J, the junction contained 3 bases not matched to a gene. The length of the CDR3 is 14 residues. CDR3 protein: CASSHGQGNEKLFF. CDR3 nucleotide sequence: TGTGCCAGCAGTCATGGACAGGGGAATGAAAAACTGTTTTTT.

This clone was found once. V gene TRBV7-2 combines with J gene TRBJ2-7, with TRBD1 as a possible D gene (6 bases). Trimming took 4 bases from V and 7 from J, leaving 20 bases between them. The V gene's germline CDR1 is SGHTA and CDR2 FQGNSA. The CDR3 spans 15 residues. CDR3 DNA: TGTGCCAGCAGCTCCCGGACAGCTTCCCCCTGGGAGCAGTACTTC. Translating it yields CASSSRTASPWEQYF.

The genes are TRBV5-6 and TRBJ2-5, with TRBD2 as a possible D gene (7 bases). The germline gives CDR1 SGHDT, CDR2 YYEEEE. Trimming took off 7 bases at V and 0 bases at J, with 16 bases between the two ends. The CDR3 runs to 15 residues. The CDR3 DNA reads TGTGCCAGCCTGAGTAGGGGGGGGCACCAAGAGACCCAGTACTTC. It encodes CASLSRGGHQETQYF.

V and J are TRBV9 and TRBJ1-5; no clear D. Germline CDR1 is SGDLS and CDR2 is YYNGEE. V lost 4 bases, J lost 5 bases, and 13 bases lay in between. The CDR3 totals 14 residues. The CDR3 coding sequence is TGTGCCAGCAGCATTCGACGGGAGGATCAGCCCCAGCATTTT. Residues: CASSIRREDQPQHF.

The J gene is TRBJ1-5, the V gene TRBV3-1 (or the pseudogene TRBV3-2); 7 bases map to TRBD1. The CDR3 is 15 amino acids. Unmatched junction bases numbered 5, after V lost 3 bases and J lost 3 bases. Per germline, CDR1 LGHDT and CDR2 YNNKEL (reference sequence). CDR3 sequence reads: CASSQGTDPNQPQHF. The CDR3 nucleotides are TGTGCCAGCAGCCAGGGGACAGACCCCAATCAGCCCCAGCATTTT.

The chain has TRBV28 and TRBJ2-7; 10 bases agree with TRBD1. J lost 3 bases, V lost 6 bases, and 5 bases had no gene match. Germline lookup yields CDR1 MDHEN and CDR2 SYDVKM. The CDR3 runs to 14 residues. CDR3 sequence (DNA): TGTGCCAGCAGACCGGGACAGGGGAACTACGAGCAGTACTTC. Translating gives CASRPGQGNYEQYF.

This chain links TRBV3-1 (or the pseudogene TRBV3-2) with TRBJ1-1; D might be TRBD1 (5 bases). Trimming stripped 4 bases from V and 6 bases from J, with 9 bases between. This CDR3 is built from 12 residues. From germline, CDR1 is LGHDT and CDR2 YNNKEL (reference sequence). The CDR3 DNA sequence: TGTGCCAGCAGCCCCCGGGACTCTGAAGCTTTCTTT. Protein product: CASSPRDSEAFF.

The rearrangement joins TRBV20-1 to TRBJ2-5, with D unclear. Trimming shortened V by 5 bases and J by 2 bases, and 6 bases separated the two germline ends. Germline loops: CDR1 DFQATT, CDR2 SNEGSKA (reference sequence). The CDR3 is made up of 11 amino acids. The CDR3 here is CSAATQETQYF. The CDR3 nucleotides are TGCAGTGCTGCGACACAAGAGACCCAGTACTTC.

This clone has only one observation. V and J are TRBV10-2 and TRBJ1-5; maybe TRBD1 (6 bases). The germline V and J ends were trimmed by 6 bases and 5 bases, with 11 bases remaining between them. The CDR3 has 13 residues. Per germline, CDR1 WSHSY and CDR2 SAAADI. As DNA, the CDR3 is TGCGCCAGCAGACAGGGAGACTATCAGCCCCAGCATTTT. Encoded protein: CASRQGDYQPQHF.

V usage is TRBV19 and J usage is TRBJ1-5, with D perhaps TRBD1 (5 bases). The CDR3 has 14 amino acids. The germline V and J ends were trimmed by 4 bases and 5 bases, with 12 bases remaining between them. In germline, CDR1 is LNHDA, CDR2 SQIVND (reference sequence). The CDR3 nucleotides are TGTGCCAGTAGTACTGACAGCCTGGATCAGCCCCAGCATTTT. This translates into CASSTDSLDQPQHF.

The V gene is TRBV19, the J gene TRBJ2-2; 8 bases agree with TRBD1. With V trimmed by 6 bases and J by 4 bases, 4 bases remained unmatched. Germline CDR1 and CDR2: LNHDA and SQIVND (reference sequence). This CDR3 is built from 14 residues. In DNA, the CDR3 is TGTGCCAGTAGGTCCACAGGGGGCACCGGGGAGCTGTTTTTT. Protein: CASRSTGGTGELFF. Supplemented by reference TRBV19 and TRBJ2-2, the full variable domain reads DGGITQSPKYLFRKEGQNVTLSCEQNLNHDAMYWYRQDPGQGLRLIYYSQIVNDFQKGDIAEGYSVSREKKESFPLTVTSAQKNPTAFYLCASRSTGGTGELFFGEGSRLTVL.

The chain carries TRBV5-5 and TRBJ2-3; 7 nucleotides match TRBD2. Germline V lookup: CDR1 SGHKS, CDR2 YYEKEE (reference sequence). Trimming removed 4 bases from V and 2 bases from J; junction bases left unmatched: 7. CDR3 length equals 15 residues. In DNA, the CDR3 is TGTGCCAGCAGCCGAAGACTAGCAGTCACAGATACGCAGTATTTT. Amino acids: CASSRRLAVTDTQYF.

V usage is TRBV27 and J usage is TRBJ1-4, with TRBD1 matching 11 bases. Germline trimming cut 6 bases from V and 8 bases from J; bases unmatched to any gene: 8. The CDR3 sequence is 15 residues long. From germline, CDR1 is MNHEY and CDR2 SMNVEV (reference sequence). CDR3 in amino acids: CASSGTGGGREKLFF. DNA for the CDR3: TGTGCCAGCAGCGGGACAGGGGGAGGGAGGGAAAAACTGTTTTTT. Full variable domain (missing parts from reference TRBV27 and TRBJ1-4): EAQVTQNPRYLITVTGKKLTVTCSQNMNHEYMSWYRQDPGLGLRQIYYSMNVEVTDKGDVPEGYKVSRKEKRNFPLILESPSPNQTSLYFCASSGTGGGREKLFFGSGTQLSVL.

The gene calls are TRBV5-1 and TRBJ2-3, with 8 bases that match TRBD1. The ends lost 6 bases at V and 3 bases at J; junction bases unmatched: 3. There are 13 residues in the CDR3. Germline lookup yields CDR1 SGHRS and CDR2 YFSETQ. Here the CDR3 reads CASNQGATDTQYF. As DNA, the CDR3 is TGCGCCAGCAACCAGGGGGCGACAGATACGCAGTATTTT.

This clone showed up just once. The genes are TRBV19 and TRBJ2-5; 10 bases agree with TRBD2. CDR3 size: 14 residues. The ends lost 9 bases at V and 2 bases at J; junction bases unmatched: 6. Germline V gives CDR1 LNHDA, CDR2 SQIVND (reference sequence). DNA of the CDR3: TGTGCCAGCGGGACTAGCGCGATGCAAGAGACCCAGTACTTC. Protein product: CASGTSAMQETQYF. Full variable domain (remainder filled in from reference TRBV19 and TRBJ2-5): DGGITQSPKYLFRKEGQNVTLSCEQNLNHDAMYWYRQDPGQGLRLIYYSQIVNDFQKGDIAEGYSVSREKKESFPLTVTSAQKNPTAFYLCASGTSAMQETQYFGPGTRLLVL.

The chain couples TRBV14 to TRBJ2-7; 10 nucleotides match TRBD2. CDR3 size: 14 residues. J was trimmed by 6 bases and V by 6 bases; bases with no gene match: 8. Germline V lookup: CDR1 SGHDN, CDR2 FVKESK. The CDR3 sequence is CASSTPSGRTEQYF. CDR3 DNA: TGTGCCAGCAGTACCCCTAGCGGGAGAACCGAGCAGTACTTC.

J is TRBJ1-2 and V is TRBV6-5, with a possible D match to TRBD1 (5 bases). CDR1 and CDR2 (germline): MNHEY, SVGAGI. The V end was cut by 6 bases, the J end by 4 bases, with 9 bases between. The CDR3 runs to 12 residues. In DNA, the CDR3 is TGTGCCAGCAGGGACACACTCTATGGCTACACCTTC. Protein product: CASRDTLYGYTF.

The CDR3 here is CATSRGIGENQPQHF. The CDR3 region has the DNA TGTGCCACCAGCAGAGGGATAGGGGAAAATCAGCCCCAGCATTTT. The chain employs TRBV15 and TRBJ1-5; D perhaps matches TRBD1 (5 bases). The V and J ends lost 1 base and 4 bases respectively, with 11 bases between them. The CDR3 loop spans 15 amino acids. CDR1 is LNHNV and CDR2 is YYDKDF in the germline V gene (reference sequence).

This rearrangement joins TRBV19 to TRBJ2-4, with D tentatively TRBD2 (5 bases). The V gene lost 6 bases and the J gene lost 8 bases, with 17 bases spanning the gap. The CDR3 is 14 amino acids. Per germline, CDR1 LNHDA and CDR2 SQIVND (reference sequence). The CDR3: CASRMGSSYDIQYF. The CDR3 region has the DNA TGTGCCAGTAGAATGGGGTCTAGCTACGACATTCAGTACTTC.

The rearrangement joins TRBV3-1 (or the pseudogene TRBV3-2) to TRBJ1-2; possibly TRBD1 for D (6 bases). Germline CDR1 is LGHDT and CDR2 is YNNKEL (reference sequence). This CDR3 contains 14 residues. Trimming shortened V by 1 base and J by 3 bases, and 9 bases separated the two germline ends. CDR3: CASSQAWTDYGYTF. Written as DNA, the CDR3 is TGTGCCAGCAGCCAAGCCTGGACAGACTATGGCTACACCTTC.